This is a list of T cell receptor beta chains from one sample in a study of T cell responses to AZD1222 COVID-19 vaccine. Assay used: immunoSEQ multiplex PCR; TCRdb lists only in-frame clones, some missing. The table lists about 34,000 clones, about 88% of them singletons, with about 7% in the top ten. This specimen consisted of peripheral blood, obtained on day 0 of AZD1222 vaccination. Receptors were obtained from an adult in good health. Both conserved end residues are part of each CDR3. Each record gives: V gene, clone size, J gene, D gene, CDR3 protein, CDR3 DNA. The D gene is left open where the match is weak. The listing skips clone size in some rows; elsewhere it reads once, few, many or a size class.

TRBV19	-	TRBJ1-1	-	CASSPMTGNTEAFF	TGTGCCAGTAGTCCCATGACGGGTAACACTGAAGCTTTCTTT
TRBV4-3	-	TRBJ1-2	-	CASSPDSRYGYTF	TGCGCCAGCAGCCCGGACAGCCGCTATGGCTACACCTTC
TRBV6-5	-	TRBJ2-7	TRBD1	CASRKGGQELYEQYF	TGTGCCAGCAGAAAGGGGGGACAGGAACTCTACGAGCAGTACTTC
TRBV6-5	-	TRBJ2-7	-	CASSYYGEQYF	TGTGCCAGCAGTTACTATGGGGAGCAGTACTTC
TRBV6-2/TRBV6-3	-	TRBJ2-1	-	CASSYSTYNEQFF	TGTGCCAGCAGTTACTCGACTTACAATGAGCAGTTCTTC
TRBV27	-	TRBJ2-3	-	CASSLFRGGTDTQYF	TGTGCCAGCAGTTTATTCAGGGGGGGCACAGATACGCAGTATTTT
TRBV7-8	-	TRBJ2-7	-	CASSQDRDRYYEQYF	TGTGCCAGCAGCCAAGATCGTGACAGGTACTACGAGCAGTACTTC
TRBV3-1/TRBV3-2	-	TRBJ2-1	-	CASSSLTGYNEQFF	TGTGCCAGCAGCTCGCTGACTGGCTACAATGAGCAGTTCTTC
TRBV11-2	-	TRBJ2-5	-	CASSLQRGETQYF	TGTGCCAGCAGCTTACAACGCGGGGAGACCCAGTACTTC
TRBV2	-	TRBJ2-7	TRBD2	CASKILANEQYF	TGTGCCAGCAAAATACTAGCGAACGAGCAGTACTTC
TRBV6-1	once	TRBJ1-5	TRBD1	CASSEGDRGSQPQHF	TGTGCCAGCAGTGAAGGAGACAGGGGGTCTCAGCCCCAGCATTTT
TRBV7-3	once	TRBJ1-4	TRBD1	CASSPSGRGSEKLFF	TGTGCCAGCAGCCCGAGTGGCAGGGGGAGCGAAAAACTGTTTTTT
TRBV4-1	-	TRBJ2-1	TRBD2	CASSQGASGSHYNEQFF	TGCGCCAGCAGCCAAGGGGCTAGCGGGAGTCATTACAATGAGCAGTTCTTC
TRBV11-3	-	TRBJ2-5	-	CASSVRGTETQYF	TGTGCCAGCAGCGTTCGGGGAACGGAGACCCAGTACTTC
TRBV6-6	-	TRBJ2-4	-	CASRSQGGEAKNIQYF	TGTGCCAGCAGGTCCCAGGGGGGTGAAGCCAAAAACATTCAGTACTTC
TRBV6-2/TRBV6-3	-	TRBJ2-3	-	CASSQTTDPQYF	TGTGCCAGCAGTCAAACTACCGATCCGCAGTATTTT
TRBV18	-	TRBJ1-1	-	CASSPQWNTEAFF	TGTGCCAGCTCACCTCAATGGAACACTGAAGCTTTCTTT
TRBV11-2	-	TRBJ1-1	-	CASSLMGGSTEAFF	TGTGCCAGCAGCTTAATGGGGGGGAGCACTGAAGCTTTCTTT
TRBV3-1/TRBV3-2	-	TRBJ1-2	TRBD1	CASSQEGTGGERGYTF	TGTGCCAGCAGCCAAGAGGGTACAGGGGGAGAAAGAGGCTACACCTTC
TRBV25-1	-	TRBJ2-1	TRBD1	CASSETGVNLNNEQFF	TGTGCCAGCAGTGAGACAGGGGTCAACCTAAACAATGAGCAGTTCTTC
TRBV5-1	-	TRBJ2-1	TRBD2	CASEVTSGSNEQFF	TGCGCCAGCGAGGTGACTAGCGGAAGCAATGAGCAGTTCTTC
TRBV5-1	-	TRBJ2-4	TRBD1	CASLDRAENIQYF	TGCGCCTCGCTGGACAGGGCTGAAAACATTCAGTACTTC